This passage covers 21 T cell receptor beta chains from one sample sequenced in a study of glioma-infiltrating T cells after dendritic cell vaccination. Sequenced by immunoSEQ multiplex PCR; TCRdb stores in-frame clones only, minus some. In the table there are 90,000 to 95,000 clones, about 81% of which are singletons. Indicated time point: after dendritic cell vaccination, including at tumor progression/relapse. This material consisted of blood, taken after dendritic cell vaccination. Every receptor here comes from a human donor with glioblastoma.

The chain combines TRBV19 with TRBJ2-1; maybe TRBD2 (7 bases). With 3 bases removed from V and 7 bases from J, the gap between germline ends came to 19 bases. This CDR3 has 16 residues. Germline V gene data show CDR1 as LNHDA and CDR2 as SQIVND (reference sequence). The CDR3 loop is CASSMGSGGQRNEQFF. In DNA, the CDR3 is TGTGCCAGTAGTATGGGATCGGGGGGACAACGGAATGAGCAGTTCTTC. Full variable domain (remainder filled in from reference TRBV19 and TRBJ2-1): DGGITQSPKYLFRKEGQNVTLSCEQNLNHDAMYWYRQDPGQGLRLIYYSQIVNDFQKGDIAEGYSVSREKKESFPLTVTSAQKNPTAFYLCASSMGSGGQRNEQFFGPGTRLTVL.

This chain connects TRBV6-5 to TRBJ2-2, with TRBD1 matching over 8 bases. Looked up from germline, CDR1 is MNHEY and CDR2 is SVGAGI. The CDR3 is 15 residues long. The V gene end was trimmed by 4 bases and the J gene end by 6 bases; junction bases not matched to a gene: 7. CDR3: CASSSPGQVAGELFF. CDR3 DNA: TGTGCCAGCAGTTCCCCGGGACAGGTGGCCGGGGAGCTGTTTTTT.

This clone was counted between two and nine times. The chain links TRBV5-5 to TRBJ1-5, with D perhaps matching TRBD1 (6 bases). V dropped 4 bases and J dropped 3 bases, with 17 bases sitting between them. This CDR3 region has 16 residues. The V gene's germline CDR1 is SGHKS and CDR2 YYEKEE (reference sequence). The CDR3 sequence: CASSRIGTLLNQPQHF. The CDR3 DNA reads TGTGCCAGCAGCCGAATTGGGACACTACTCAATCAGCCCCAGCATTTT.

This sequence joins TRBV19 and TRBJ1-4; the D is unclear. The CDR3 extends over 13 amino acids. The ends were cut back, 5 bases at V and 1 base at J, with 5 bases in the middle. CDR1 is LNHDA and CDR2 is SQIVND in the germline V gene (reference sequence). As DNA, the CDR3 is TGTGCCAGTAGTGGGCAAACTAATGAAAAACTGTTTTTT. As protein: CASSGQTNEKLFF.

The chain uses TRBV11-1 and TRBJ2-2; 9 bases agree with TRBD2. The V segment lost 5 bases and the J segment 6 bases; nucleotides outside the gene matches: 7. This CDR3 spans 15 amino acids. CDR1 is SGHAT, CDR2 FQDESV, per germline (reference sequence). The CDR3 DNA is TGTGCCAGCAGCCAGGGACTAGCTTCACCCGGGGAGCTGTTTTTT. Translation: CASSQGLASPGELFF.

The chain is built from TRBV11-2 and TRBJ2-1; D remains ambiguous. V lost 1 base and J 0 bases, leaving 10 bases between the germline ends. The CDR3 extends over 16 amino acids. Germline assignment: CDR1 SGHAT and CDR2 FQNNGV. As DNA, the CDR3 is TGTGCCAGCAGCTTAGGACACTCCAGCTCCTACAATGAGCAGTTCTTC. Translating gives CASSLGHSSSYNEQFF.

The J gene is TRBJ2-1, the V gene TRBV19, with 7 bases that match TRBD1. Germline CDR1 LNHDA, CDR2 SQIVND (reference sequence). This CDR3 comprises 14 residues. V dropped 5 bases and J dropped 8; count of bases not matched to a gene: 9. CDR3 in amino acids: CASSLTGVGDEQFF. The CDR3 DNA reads TGTGCCAGTAGTCTTACAGGGGTGGGGGATGAGCAGTTCTTC.

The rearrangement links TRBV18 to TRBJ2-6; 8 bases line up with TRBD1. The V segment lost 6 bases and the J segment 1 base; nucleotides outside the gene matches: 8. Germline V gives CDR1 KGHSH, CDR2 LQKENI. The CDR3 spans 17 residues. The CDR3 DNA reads TGTGCCAGCTCCTGGACAGGGAGCTTGTCTGGGGCCAACGTCCTGACTTTC. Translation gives CASSWTGSLSGANVLTF.

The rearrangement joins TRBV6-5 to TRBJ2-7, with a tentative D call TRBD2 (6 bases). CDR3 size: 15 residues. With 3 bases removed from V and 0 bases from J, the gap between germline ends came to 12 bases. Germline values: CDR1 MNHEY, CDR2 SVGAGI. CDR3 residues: CASSYGAGSSYEQYV. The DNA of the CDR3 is TGTGCCAGCAGTTATGGGGCGGGGAGCTCCTACGAGCAGTACGTC.

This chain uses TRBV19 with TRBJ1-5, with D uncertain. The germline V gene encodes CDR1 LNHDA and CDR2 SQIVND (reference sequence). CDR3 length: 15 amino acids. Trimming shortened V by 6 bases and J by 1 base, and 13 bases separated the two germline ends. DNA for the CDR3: TGTGCCAGTAGACCAACCCCGCGGAGCAATCAGCCCCAGCATTTT. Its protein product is CASRPTPRSNQPQHF.

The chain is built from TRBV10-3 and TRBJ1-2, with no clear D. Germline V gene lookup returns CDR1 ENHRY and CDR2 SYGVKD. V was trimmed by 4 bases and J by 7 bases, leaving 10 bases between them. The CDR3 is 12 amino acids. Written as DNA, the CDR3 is TGTGCCATCAGTGCTGACAATCCTGGCTACACCTTC. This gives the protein CAISADNPGYTF.

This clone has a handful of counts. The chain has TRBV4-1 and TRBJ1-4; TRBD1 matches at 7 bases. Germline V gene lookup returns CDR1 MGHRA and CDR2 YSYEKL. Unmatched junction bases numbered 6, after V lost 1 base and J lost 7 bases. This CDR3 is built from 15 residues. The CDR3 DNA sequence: TGCGCCAGCAGCCAAGGCAACAGGGGCGGTGAAAAACTGTTTTTT. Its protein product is CASSQGNRGGEKLFF.

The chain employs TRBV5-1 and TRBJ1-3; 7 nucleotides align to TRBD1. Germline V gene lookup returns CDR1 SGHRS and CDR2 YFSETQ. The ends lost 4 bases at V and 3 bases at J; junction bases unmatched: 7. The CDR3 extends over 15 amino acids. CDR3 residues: CASSLKGAFGNTIYF. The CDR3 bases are TGCGCCAGCAGCCTGAAGGGGGCATTTGGAAACACCATATATTTT.

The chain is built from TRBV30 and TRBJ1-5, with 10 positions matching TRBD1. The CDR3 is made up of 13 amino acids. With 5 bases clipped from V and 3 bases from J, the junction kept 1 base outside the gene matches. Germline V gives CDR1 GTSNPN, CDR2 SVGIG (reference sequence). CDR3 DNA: TGTGCCTGGGGGACAGGGGACAATCAGCCCCAGCATTTT. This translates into CAWGTGDNQPQHF.

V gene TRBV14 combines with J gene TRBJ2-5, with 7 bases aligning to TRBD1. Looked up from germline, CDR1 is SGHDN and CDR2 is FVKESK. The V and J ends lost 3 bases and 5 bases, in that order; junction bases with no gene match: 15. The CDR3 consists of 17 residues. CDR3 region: CASSQGWTYRGGETQYF. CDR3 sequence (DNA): TGTGCCAGCAGCCAGGGCTGGACGTACAGGGGTGGGGAGACCCAGTACTTC. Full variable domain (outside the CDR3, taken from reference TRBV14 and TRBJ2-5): EAGVTQFPSHSVIEKGQTVTLRCDPISGHDNLYWYRRVMGKEIKFLLHFVKESKQDESGMPNNRFLAERTGGTYSTLKVQPAELEDSGVYFCASSQGWTYRGGETQYFGPGTRLLVL.

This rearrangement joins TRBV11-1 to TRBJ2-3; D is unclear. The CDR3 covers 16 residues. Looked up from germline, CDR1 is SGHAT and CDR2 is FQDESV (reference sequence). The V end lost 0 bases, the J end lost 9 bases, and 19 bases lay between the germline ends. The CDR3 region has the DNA TGTGCCAGCAGCTTAGCGCAATGGGCCGCCCGAGAGACGCAGTATTTT. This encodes CASSLAQWAARETQYF.

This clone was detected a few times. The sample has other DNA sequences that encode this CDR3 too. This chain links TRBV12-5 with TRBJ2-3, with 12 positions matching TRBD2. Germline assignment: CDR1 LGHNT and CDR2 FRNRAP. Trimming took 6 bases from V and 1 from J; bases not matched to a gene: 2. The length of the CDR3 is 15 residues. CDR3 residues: CASGRTSGGTDTQYF. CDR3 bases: TGTGCTAGTGGGAGGACTAGCGGGGGCACAGATACGCAGTATTTT. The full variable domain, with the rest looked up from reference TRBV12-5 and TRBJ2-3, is DARVTQTPRHKVTEMGQEVTMRCQPILGHNTVFWYRQTMMQGLELLAYFRNRAPLDDSGMPKDRFSAEMPDATLATLKIQPSEPRDSAVYFCASGRTSGGTDTQYFGPGTRLTVL.

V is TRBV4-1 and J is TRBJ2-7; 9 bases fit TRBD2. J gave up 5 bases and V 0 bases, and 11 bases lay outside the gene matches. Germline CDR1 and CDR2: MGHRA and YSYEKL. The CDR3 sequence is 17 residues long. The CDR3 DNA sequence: TGCGCCAGCAGCCAAGAAAATAGCGGGGGCAGAGTTGACGAGCAGTACTTC. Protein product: CASSQENSGGRVDEQYF.

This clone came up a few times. DNA for the CDR3: TGTGCCAGCAGCTTGGTATCCGGGATGCGCTATGGCTACACCTTC. Protein sequence: CASSLVSGMRYGYTF. The chain joins TRBV5-6 to TRBJ1-2; D uncertain. Between the trimmed V and J ends, which lost 0 bases and 4 bases, there was a span of 13 bases. The germline V gene has CDR1 SGHDT and CDR2 YYEEEE. The length of the CDR3 is 15 residues.

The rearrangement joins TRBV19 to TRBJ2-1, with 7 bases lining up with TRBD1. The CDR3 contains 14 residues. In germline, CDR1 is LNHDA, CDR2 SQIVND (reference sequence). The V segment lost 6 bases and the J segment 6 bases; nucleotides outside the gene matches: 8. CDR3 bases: TGTGCCAGTAGCCCGGGACAGAGGGGCAATGAGCAGTTCTTC. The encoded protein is CASSPGQRGNEQFF.

The CDR3 bases are TGCGCCAGCAGCTATGGCGGGAGGGGAGATACGCAGTATTTT. Protein: CASSYGGRGDTQYF. The V gene is TRBV5-1, the J gene TRBJ2-3; 9 nucleotides line up with TRBD2. Germline loops: CDR1 SGHRS, CDR2 YFSETQ. The CDR3 covers 14 residues. The ends lost 3 bases at V and 5 bases at J; junction bases unmatched: 4.